Following are 2 T cell receptor beta chains from one sample sequenced in a study of CXCR3-negative and CXCR3-positive naive CD8 T cells. UMI labels and 5' RACE were used to prepare the TRB cDNA libraries. TCRdb reprocessed the 5' RACE reads and keeps a single row for each CDR3 protein, giving no DNA. This sample's table has tens of thousands of distinct CDR3 sequences. Sequencing was performed on memory CD8+ T cells from blood. The receptor set was obtained from a human donor in good health. Some clones in this sample may be carry-over from other donors' samples.

The chain employs TRBV29-1 and TRBJ2-7. CDR1 is SQVTM and CDR2 is ANQGSEA in the germline V gene. This CDR3 has 13 amino acids. The CDR3 protein is CSVEDRSGGEQYF.

The chain employs TRBV14 and TRBJ2-1; without DNA, the TCRdb call of TRBD1 cannot be checked. The CDR3 is 17 amino acids. Germline V gives CDR1 SGHDN, CDR2 FVKESK. The CDR3 is CASSQDLSGFSYNEQFF.